This entry describes one T cell receptor beta chain. These data originate in a study of blood T cell repertoires in COVID-19. Study as a whole: Whether acute or convalescent, the COVID-19 samples came from the United States, Italy and Spain. PBMCs, B-cell-depleted T cells, or T cells provided the cDNA or gDNA that made up the material.

Original methodology: For nucleated cells, counts were estimated from reference gene primer amplification. Profiling relied on immunoSEQ multiplex PCR, and the TCRdb table lists in-frame clones only, not all of them. V, J and clone size derive from that table, while D and trimming were established from the DNA sequence. The sample holds 90,000 to 120,000 clones, roughly nine tenths seen once. The sequenced material came from peripheral blood. The clonotype originates from a man aged 35 to 55 with active or convalescent COVID-19.

The CDR3 DNA follows: TGTGCCAGTCATCCCGGACAGTTTTACACCGGGGAGCTGTTTTTT. It codes for CASHPGQFYTGELFF. The rearrangement links TRBV19 to TRBJ2-2; a possible D gene is TRBD1 (6 bases). CDR1 and CDR2 from the germline V gene are LNHDA and SQIVND (reference sequence). The CDR3 has 15 residues. Trimming removed 8 bases from V and 3 bases from J, with 16 bases in between.